This TCR beta chain is from a study of blood T cell repertoires in COVID-19. The length of the CDR3 is 14 residues. Germline CDR1 SGHAT, CDR2 FQNNGV. J lost 1 base, V lost 3 bases, and 1 base had no gene match. The protocol was immunoSEQ multiplex PCR, while the TCRdb copy is restricted to in-frame clones and leaves out a portion. The data show 88,000 or so clones, 75% to 90% seen once. V and J are TRBV11-2 and TRBJ2-3; TRBD2 agrees at 7 bases. The TCR was taken from a woman between 45 and 65 years old with acute COVID-19. Sequencing was performed on PBMCs or T cells enriched from blood (not recorded which). The CDR3 loop is CASSLGGGTDTQYF. The CDR3 nucleotides read TGTGCCAGCAGCTTGGGGGGGGGCACAGATACGCAGTATTTT. Looking up the rest from reference TRBV11-2 and TRBJ2-3 gives the full variable domain: EAGVAQSPRYKIIEKRQSVAFWCNPISGHATLYWYQQILGQGPKLLIQFQNNGVVDDSQLPKDRFSAERLKGVDSTLKIQPAKLEDSAVYLCASSLGGGTDTQYFGPGTRLTVL.